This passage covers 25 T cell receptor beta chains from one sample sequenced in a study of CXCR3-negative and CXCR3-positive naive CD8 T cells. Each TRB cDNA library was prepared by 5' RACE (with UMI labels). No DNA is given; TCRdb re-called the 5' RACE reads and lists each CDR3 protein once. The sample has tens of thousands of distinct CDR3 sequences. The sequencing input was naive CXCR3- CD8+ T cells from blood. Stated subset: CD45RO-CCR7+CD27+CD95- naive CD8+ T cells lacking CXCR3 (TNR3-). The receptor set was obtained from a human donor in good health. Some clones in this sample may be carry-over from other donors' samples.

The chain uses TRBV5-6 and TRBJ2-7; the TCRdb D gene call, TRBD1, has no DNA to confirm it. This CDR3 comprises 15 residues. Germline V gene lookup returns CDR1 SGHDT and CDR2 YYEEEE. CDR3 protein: CASSFQFRGTYEQYF.

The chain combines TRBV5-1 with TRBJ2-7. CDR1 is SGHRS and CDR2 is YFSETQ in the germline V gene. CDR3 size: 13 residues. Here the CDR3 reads CASSPDSAYEQYF.

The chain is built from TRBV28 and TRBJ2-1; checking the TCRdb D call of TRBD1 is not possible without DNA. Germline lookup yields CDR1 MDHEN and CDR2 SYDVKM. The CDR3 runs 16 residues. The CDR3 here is CASSLWGQGPIQEQFF.

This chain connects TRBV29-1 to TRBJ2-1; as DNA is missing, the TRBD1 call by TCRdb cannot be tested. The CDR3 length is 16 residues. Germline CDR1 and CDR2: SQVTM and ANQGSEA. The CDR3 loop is CSVEDWGGASHNEQFF.

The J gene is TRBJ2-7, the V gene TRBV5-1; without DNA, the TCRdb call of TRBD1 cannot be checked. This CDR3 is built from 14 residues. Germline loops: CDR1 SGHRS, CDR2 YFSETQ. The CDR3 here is CASSLEAGDYEQYF.

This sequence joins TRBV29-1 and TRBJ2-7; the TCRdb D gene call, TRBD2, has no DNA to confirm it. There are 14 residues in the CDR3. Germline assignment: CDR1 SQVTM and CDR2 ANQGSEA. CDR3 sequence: CSVETSGRSYEQYF.

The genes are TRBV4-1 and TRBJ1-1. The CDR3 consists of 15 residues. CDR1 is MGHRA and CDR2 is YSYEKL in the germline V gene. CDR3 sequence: CASSRLTAANTEAFF.

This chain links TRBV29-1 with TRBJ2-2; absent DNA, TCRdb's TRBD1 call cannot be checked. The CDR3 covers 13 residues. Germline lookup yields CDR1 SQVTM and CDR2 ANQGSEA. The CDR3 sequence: CSGVGGGTGELFF.

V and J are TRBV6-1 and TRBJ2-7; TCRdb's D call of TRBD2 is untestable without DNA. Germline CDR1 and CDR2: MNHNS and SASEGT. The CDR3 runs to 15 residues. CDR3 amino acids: CASSEEASGSREQYF.

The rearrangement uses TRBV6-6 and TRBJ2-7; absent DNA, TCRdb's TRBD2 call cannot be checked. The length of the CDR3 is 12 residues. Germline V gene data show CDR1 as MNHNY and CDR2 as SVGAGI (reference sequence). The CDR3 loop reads CASNSLGGEQYF.

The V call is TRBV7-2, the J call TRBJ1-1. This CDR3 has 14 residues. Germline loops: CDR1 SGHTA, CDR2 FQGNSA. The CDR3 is CARSLVLGGTEAFF.

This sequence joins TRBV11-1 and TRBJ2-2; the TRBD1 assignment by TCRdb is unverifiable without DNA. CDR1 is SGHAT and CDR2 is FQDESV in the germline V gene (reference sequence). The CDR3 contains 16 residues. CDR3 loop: CASSPGQGKNTGELFF.

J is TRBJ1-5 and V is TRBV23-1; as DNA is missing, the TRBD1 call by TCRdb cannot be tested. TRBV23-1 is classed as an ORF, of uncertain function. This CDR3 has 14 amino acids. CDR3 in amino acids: CASSQSGANQPQHF.

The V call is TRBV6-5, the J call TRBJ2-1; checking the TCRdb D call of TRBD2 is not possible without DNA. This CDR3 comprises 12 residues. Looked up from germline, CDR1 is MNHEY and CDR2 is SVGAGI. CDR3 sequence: CASSKGLDEQFF.

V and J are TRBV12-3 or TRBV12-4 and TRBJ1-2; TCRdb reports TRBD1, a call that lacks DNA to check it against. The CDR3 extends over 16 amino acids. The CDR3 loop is CASSPPPGHPNYGYTF.

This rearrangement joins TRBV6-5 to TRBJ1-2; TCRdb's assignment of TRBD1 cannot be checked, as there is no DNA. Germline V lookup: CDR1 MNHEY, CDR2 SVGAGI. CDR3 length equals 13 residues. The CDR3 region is CASRPGTGYGYTF.

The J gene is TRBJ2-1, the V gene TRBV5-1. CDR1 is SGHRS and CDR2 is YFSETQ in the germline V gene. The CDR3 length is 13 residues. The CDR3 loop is CASSSTPDNEQFF.

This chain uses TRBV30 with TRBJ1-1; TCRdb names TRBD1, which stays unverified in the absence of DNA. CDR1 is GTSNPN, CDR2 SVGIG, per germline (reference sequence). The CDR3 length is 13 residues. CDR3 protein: CAWSLGGSTEAFF. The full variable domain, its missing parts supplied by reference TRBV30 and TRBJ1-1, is SQTIHQWPATLVQPVGSPLSLECTVEGTSNPNLYWYRQAAGRGLQLLFYSVGIGQISSEVPQNLSASRPQDRQFILSSKKLLLSDSGFYLCAWSLGGSTEAFFGQGTRLTVV.

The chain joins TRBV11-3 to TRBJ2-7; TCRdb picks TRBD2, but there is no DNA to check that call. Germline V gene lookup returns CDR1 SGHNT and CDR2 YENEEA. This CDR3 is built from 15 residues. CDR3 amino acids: CASRGPRQGSYEQYF.

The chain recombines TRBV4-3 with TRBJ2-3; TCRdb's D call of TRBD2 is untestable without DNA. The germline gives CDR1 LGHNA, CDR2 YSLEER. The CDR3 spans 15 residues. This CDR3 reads CASSQVLAGVDTQYF.

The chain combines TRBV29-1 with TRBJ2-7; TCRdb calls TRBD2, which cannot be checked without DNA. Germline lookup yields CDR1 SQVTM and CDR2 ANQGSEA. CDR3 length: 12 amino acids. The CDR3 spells CSAEGGSYEQYF.

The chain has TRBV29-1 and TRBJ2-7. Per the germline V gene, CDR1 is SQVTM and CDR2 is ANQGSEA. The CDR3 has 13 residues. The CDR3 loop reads CSVLLQGPYEQYF.

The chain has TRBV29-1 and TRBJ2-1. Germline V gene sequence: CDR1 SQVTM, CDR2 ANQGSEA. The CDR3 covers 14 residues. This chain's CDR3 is CSVEPRASYNEQFF.

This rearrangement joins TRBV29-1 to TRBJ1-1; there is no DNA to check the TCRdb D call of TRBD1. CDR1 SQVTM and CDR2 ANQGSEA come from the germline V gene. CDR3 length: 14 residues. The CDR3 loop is CSVGATGLATEAFF.

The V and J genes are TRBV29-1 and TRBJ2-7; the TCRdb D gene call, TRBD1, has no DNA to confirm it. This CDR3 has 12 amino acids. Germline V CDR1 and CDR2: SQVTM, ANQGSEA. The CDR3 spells CSVFGGSGEQYF.